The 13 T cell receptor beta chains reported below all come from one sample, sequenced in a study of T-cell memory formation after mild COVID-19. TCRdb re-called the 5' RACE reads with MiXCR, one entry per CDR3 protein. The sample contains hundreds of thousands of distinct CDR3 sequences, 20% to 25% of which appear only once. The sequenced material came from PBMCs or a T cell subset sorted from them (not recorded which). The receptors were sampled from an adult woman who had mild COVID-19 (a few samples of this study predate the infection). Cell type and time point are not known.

CDR3 protein: CASSQIAGGDTQYF. Written as DNA, the CDR3 is TGTGCCAGCAGCCAAATAGCGGGGGGAGATACGCAGTATTTT. V gene TRBV4-2 combines with J gene TRBJ2-3, with TRBD2 matching 10 bases. The germline V gene has CDR1 LGHNA and CDR2 YNFKEQ. The CDR3 extends over 14 amino acids. Losses at the gene ends were 2 bases for V and 5 bases for J; bases not matched to a gene: 1.

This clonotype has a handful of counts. DNA for the CDR3: TGTGCCAGCAGTTCCACTCACTCGAACACCGGGGAGCTGTTTTTT. This codes for CASSSTHSNTGELFF. The rearrangement uses TRBV12-3 or TRBV12-4 and TRBJ2-2; unclear D gene. V lost 4 bases and J lost 0, with 9 bases in between. The CDR3 is made up of 15 amino acids.

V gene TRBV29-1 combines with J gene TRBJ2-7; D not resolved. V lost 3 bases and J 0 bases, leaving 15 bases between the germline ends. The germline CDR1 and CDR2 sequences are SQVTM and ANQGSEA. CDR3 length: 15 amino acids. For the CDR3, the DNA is TGCAGCGTTGAGACCCCCAAGGCAGACTCCTACGAGCAGTACTTC. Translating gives CSVETPKADSYEQYF.

This CDR3 reads CASSSWGGSGANVLTF. The CDR3, as DNA: TGCGCCAGCAGCTCGTGGGGGGGCTCTGGGGCCAACGTCCTGACTTTC. V gene TRBV5-1 combines with J gene TRBJ2-6, with 7 bases matching TRBD2. After removal of 3 bases from V and 0 bases from J, the junction contained 3 bases not matched to a gene. The CDR3 is 16 amino acids. Germline assignment: CDR1 SGHRS and CDR2 YFSETQ. The full variable domain, rest sourced from reference TRBV5-1 and TRBJ2-6, is KAGVTQTPRYLIKTRGQQVTLSCSPISGHRSVSWYQQTPGQGLQFLFEYFSETQRNKGNFPGRFSGRQFSNSRSEMNVSTLELGDSALYLCASSSWGGSGANVLTFGAGSRLTVL.

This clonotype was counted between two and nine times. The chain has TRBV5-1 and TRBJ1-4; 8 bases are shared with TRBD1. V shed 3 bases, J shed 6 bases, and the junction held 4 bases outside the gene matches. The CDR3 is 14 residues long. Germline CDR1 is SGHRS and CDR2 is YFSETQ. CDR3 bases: TGCGCCAGCAGCTCCAGGGGGCCGTATGAAAAACTGTTTTTT. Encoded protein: CASSSRGPYEKLFF.

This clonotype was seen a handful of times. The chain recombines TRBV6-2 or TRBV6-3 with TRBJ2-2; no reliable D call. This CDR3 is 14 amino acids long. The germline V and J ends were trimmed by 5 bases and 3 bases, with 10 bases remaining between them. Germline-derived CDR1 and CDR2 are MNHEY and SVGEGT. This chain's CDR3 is CASSRRLDTGELFF. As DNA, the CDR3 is TGTGCCAGCAGTAGACGACTCGACACCGGGGAGCTGTTTTTT.

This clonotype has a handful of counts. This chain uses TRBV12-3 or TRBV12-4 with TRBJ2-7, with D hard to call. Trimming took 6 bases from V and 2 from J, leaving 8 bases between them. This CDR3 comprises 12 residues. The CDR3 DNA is TGTGCCAGCAGGACGTCGACCTACGAGCAGTACTTC. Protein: CASRTSTYEQYF.

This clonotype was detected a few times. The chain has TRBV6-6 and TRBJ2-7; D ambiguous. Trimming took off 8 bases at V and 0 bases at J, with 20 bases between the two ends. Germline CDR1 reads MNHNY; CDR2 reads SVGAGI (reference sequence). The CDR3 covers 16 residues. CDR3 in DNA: TGTGCCAGCTCCGATCCCGGCAGGCCTGGCTCCTACGAGCAGTACTTC. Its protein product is CASSDPGRPGSYEQYF.

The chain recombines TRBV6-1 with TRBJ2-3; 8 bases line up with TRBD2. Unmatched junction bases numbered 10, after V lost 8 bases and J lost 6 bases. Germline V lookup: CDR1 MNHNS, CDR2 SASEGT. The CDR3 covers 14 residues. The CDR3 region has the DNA TGTGCCAGCGAACGGGGGGGCCGGAGGGATACGCAGTATTTT. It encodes CASERGGRRDTQYF.

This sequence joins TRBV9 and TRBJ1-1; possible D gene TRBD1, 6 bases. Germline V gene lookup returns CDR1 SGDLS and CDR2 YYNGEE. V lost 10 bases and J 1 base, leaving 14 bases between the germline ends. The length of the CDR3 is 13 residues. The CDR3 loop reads CAGSRTANTEAFF. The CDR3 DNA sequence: TGTGCCGGAAGTAGGACAGCGAACACTGAAGCTTTCTTT.

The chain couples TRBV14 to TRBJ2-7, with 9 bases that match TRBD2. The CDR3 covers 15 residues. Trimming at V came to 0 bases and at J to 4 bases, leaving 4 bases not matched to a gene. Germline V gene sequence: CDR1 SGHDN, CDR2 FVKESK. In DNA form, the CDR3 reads TGTGCCAGCAGCCAAGATTGGAGCGGGGGGTACGAGCAGTACTTC. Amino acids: CASSQDWSGGYEQYF. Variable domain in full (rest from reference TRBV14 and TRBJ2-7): EAGVTQFPSHSVIEKGQTVTLRCDPISGHDNLYWYRRVMGKEIKFLLHFVKESKQDESGMPNNRFLAERTGGTYSTLKVQPAELEDSGVYFCASSQDWSGGYEQYFGPGTRLTVT.

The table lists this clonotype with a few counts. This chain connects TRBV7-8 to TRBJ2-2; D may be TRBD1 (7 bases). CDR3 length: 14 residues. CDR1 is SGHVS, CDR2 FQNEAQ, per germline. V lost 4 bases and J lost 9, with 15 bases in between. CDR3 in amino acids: CASSSRGDVRELFF. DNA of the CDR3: TGTGCCAGCAGCTCCAGGGGGGACGTCAGGGAGCTGTTTTTT.

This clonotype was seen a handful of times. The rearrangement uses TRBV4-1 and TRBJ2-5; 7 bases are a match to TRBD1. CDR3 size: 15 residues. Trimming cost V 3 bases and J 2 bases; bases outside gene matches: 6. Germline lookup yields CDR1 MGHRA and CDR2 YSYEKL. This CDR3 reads CASSQVQGNQETQYF. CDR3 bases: TGCGCCAGCAGCCAGGTACAGGGGAATCAAGAGACCCAGTACTTC.